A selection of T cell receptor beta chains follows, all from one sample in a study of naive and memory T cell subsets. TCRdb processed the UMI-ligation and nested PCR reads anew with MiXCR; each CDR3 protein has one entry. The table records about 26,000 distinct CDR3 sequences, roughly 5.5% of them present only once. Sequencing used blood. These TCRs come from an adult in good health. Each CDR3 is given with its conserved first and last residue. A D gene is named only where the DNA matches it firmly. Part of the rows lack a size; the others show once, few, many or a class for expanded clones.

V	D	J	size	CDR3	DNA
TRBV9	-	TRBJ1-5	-	CASCVGFRENQPQHF	TGTGCCAGCTGCGTAGGCTTCCGGGAAAATCAGCCCCAGCATTTT
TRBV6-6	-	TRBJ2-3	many	CASSYLSGGIDTQYF	TGTGCCAGCAGTTACTTATCCGGGGGCATCGATACGCAGTATTTT
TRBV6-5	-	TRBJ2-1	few	CASSLQSTGVGNEQFF	TGTGCCAGCAGTCTTCAAAGTACGGGAGTTGGCAATGAGCAGTTCTTC
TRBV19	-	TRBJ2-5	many	CASSTHDRITETQYF	TGTGCCAGTAGTACTCATGACAGGATCACGGAGACCCAGTACTTC
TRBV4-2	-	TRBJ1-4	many	CASSQPGTATNEKLFF	TGTGCCAGCAGCCAACCAGGGACTGCAACTAATGAAAAACTGTTTTTT
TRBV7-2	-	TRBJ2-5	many	CASSLAPGRETQYF	TGTGCCAGCAGCTTAGCCCCGGGGCGAGAGACCCAGTACTTC
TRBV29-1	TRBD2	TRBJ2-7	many	CSVAGLAGGKYEQYF	TGCAGCGTTGCGGGACTAGCGGGAGGAAAATACGAGCAGTACTTC
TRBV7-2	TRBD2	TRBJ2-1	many	CASSLAAWGLAGFGEQFF	TGTGCCAGCAGCTTAGCGGCGTGGGGACTAGCGGGATTCGGCGAGCAGTTCTTC
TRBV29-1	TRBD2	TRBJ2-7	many	CSAILAGAPNYEQYF	TGCAGCGCTATTCTAGCGGGAGCTCCCAACTACGAGCAGTACTTC
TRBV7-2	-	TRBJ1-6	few	CASSFSMGVRNSPLHF	TGTGCCAGCAGCTTCTCCATGGGGGTTCGTAATTCACCCCTCCACTTT
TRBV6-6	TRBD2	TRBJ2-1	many	CASSPGLAGLGNEQFF	TGTGCCAGCAGCCCGGGACTAGCGGGACTAGGCAATGAGCAGTTCTTC
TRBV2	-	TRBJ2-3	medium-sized	CASRRQASDTQYF	TGTGCCAGCAGACGACAGGCTTCAGATACGCAGTATTTT
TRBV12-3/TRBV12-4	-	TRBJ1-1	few	CASTLFNTDTEAFF	TGTGCCAGCACCCTTTTTAATACGGATACTGAAGCTTTCTTT
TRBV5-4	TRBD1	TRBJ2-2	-	CASSWGQGASTGELFF	TGTGCCAGCAGCTGGGGACAGGGGGCGAGTACCGGGGAGCTGTTTTTT
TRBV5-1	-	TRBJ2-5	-	CASTLASGQAQYF	TGCGCCAGCACCTTGGCTAGCGGACAGGCCCAGTACTTC
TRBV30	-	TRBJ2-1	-	CAWSPDSYNEQFF	TGTGCCTGGAGTCCCGACAGTTACAATGAGCAGTTCTTC
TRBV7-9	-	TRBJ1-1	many	CASSLRGATEAFF	TGTGCCAGCAGCTTACGGGGGGCCACTGAAGCTTTCTTT
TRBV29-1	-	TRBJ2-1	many	CSDKVVTYNEQFF	TGCAGCGATAAGGTGGTAACCTACAATGAGCAGTTCTTC
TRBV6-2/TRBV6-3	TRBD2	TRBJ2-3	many	CASSYSTSGVTDTQYF	TGTGCCAGCAGTTACTCCACTAGCGGGGTAACAGATACGCAGTATTTT
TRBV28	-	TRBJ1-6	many	CASSSAAGNYNSPLHF	TGTGCCAGCAGCTCCGCCGCGGGGAATTATAATTCACCCCTCCACTTT
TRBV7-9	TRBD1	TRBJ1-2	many	CASSLTGGLSYGYTF	TGTGCCAGCAGCCTAACAGGGGGCCTATCCTATGGCTACACCTTC
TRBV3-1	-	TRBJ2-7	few	CASSQVFARPYEQYF	TGTGCCAGCAGCCAAGTCTTTGCCAGGCCCTACGAGCAGTACTTC
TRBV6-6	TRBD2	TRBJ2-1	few	CASSDRLAGNEQFF	TGTGCCAGCTCAGACCGACTAGCGGGCAATGAGCAGTTCTTC
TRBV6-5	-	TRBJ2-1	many	CASSYSLAGPQAYNEQFF	TGTGCCAGCAGTTACTCTCTCGCTGGGCCGCAGGCCTACAATGAGCAGTTCTTC
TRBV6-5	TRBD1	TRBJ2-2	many	CASSIQGAAPTGELFF	TGTGCCAGCAGTATACAGGGGGCCGCCCCCACCGGGGAGCTGTTTTTT
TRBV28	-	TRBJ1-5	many	CASLQGGNQPQHF	TGTGCCAGCCTCCAGGGAGGCAATCAGCCCCAGCATTTT
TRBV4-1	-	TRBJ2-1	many	CASSRNRKERLSYNEQFF	TGCGCCAGCAGCCGAAACCGTAAAGAGCGGCTCTCCTACAATGAGCAGTTCTTC
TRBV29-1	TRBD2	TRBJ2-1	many	CSASTSGRARYNEQFF	TGCAGCGCTTCGACTAGCGGGAGGGCCCGATACAATGAGCAGTTCTTC
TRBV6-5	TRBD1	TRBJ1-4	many	CASSWTGVDEKLFF	TGTGCCAGCAGTTGGACAGGAGTTGATGAAAAACTGTTTTTT
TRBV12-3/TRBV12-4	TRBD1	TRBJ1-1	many	CASRKGGSKNTEAFF	TGTGCCAGCAGAAAAGGGGGCTCTAAGAACACTGAAGCTTTCTTT
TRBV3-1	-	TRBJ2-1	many	CASSQDSGFTNEQFF	TGTGCCAGCAGCCAAGATTCTGGCTTTACCAATGAGCAGTTCTTC
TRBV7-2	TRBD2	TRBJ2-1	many	CASSRLTSGRYNEQFF	TGTGCCAGCAGCCGACTGACTAGCGGGAGGTACAATGAGCAGTTCTTC
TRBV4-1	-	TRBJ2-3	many	CASSQPERVTDTQYF	TGCGCCAGCAGCCAACCGGAGCGGGTAACAGATACGCAGTATTTT
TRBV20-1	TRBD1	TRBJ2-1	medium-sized	CSAQDRLPGNEQFF	TGCAGTGCCCAGGACAGGCTACCTGGAAATGAGCAGTTCTTC
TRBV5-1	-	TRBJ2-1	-	CASSLGGPPYNEQFF	TGCGCCAGCAGCTTGGGAGGGCCCCCCTACAATGAGCAGTTCTTC
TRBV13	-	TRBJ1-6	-	CASSLGRASGNSPLHF	TGTGCCAGCAGCTTAGGAAGAGCCTCGGGTAATTCACCCCTCCACTTT
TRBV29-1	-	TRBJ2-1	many	CSVVGGHFYNEQFF	TGCAGCGTTGTAGGGGGACACTTCTACAATGAGCAGTTCTTC
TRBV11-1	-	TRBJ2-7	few	CAASLGGTYEQYF	TGTGCCGCCTCGTTAGGGGGGACCTACGAGCAGTACTTC
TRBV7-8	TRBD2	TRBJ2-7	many	CASSRGLAGAQYEQYF	TGTGCCAGCAGCCGCGGACTAGCGGGAGCCCAATACGAGCAGTACTTC
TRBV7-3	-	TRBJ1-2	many	CASSLLGGGYGYTF	TGTGCCAGCAGCTTATTGGGGGGCGGCTATGGCTACACCTTC
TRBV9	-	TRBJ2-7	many	CASSPPDRAEQYF	TGTGCCAGCAGCCCTCCCGACCGGGCCGAGCAGTACTTC
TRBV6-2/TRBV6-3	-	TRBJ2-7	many	CASSNSYEQYF	TGTGCCAGCAGTAACAGCTACGAGCAGTACTTC
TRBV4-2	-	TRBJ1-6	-	CASSQDGGLNNSPLHF	TGTGCCAGCAGCCAAGATGGGGGACTGAATAATTCACCCCTCCACTTT
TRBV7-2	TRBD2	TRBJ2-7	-	CASSFVGLASSYEQYF	TGTGCCAGCAGCTTCGTTGGACTAGCTAGCTCCTACGAGCAGTACTTC
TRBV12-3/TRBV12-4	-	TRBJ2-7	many	CASRVTSRYEQYF	TGTGCCAGCAGAGTCACTAGCCGGTACGAGCAGTACTTC
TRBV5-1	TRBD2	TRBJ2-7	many	CASSLASGYEQYF	TGCGCCAGCAGCTTGGCTAGCGGGTACGAGCAGTACTTC
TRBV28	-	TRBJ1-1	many	CASSLSLGQGRTEAFF	TGTGCCAGCAGTTTATCCTTAGGGCAGGGGAGGACTGAAGCTTTCTTT
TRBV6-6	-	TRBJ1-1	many	CASSRGPPLPYTEAFF	TGTGCCAGCAGCCGCGGACCCCCACTTCCTTACACTGAAGCTTTCTTT
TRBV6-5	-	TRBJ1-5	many	CASSYSDNSQPQHF	TGTGCCAGCAGTTACTCAGATAACAGTCAGCCCCAGCATTTT
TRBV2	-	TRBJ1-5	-	CASSDNGRTQPQHF	TGTGCCAGCAGTGATAACGGGAGGACCCAGCCCCAGCATTTT
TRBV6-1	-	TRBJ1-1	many	CASSGENTEAFF	TGTGCCAGCAGTGGTGAGAACACTGAAGCTTTCTTT
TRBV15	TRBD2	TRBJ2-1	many	CATSKTSGGNNEQFF	TGTGCCACCAGCAAGACTAGCGGTGGAAACAATGAGCAGTTCTTC
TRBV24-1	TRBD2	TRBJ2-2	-	CATSDPSGSIAGELFF	TGTGCCACCAGTGATCCTAGCGGGAGTATCGCCGGGGAGCTGTTTTTT
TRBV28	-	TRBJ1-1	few	CASSLQDEAFF	TGTGCCAGCAGTTTGCAGGACGAAGCTTTCTTT
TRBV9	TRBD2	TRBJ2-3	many	CASSAGGLAAYTQYF	TGTGCCAGCAGCGCCGGGGGTCTAGCGGCCTATACGCAGTATTTT
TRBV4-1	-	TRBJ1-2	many	CASSQDRGRENYGYTF	TGCGCCAGCAGCCAAGATCGGGGCAGGGAGAACTATGGCTACACCTTC
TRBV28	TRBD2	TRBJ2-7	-	CASRFSGSNYEQYF	TGTGCCAGCAGATTTAGCGGGAGTAACTACGAGCAGTACTTC
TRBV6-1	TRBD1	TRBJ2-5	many	CASSKTGLQETQYF	TGTGCCAGCAGTAAGACAGGGCTCCAAGAGACCCAGTACTTC